The TCR beta chain under discussion was sequenced for a study of blood T cell repertoires in COVID-19. Study as a whole: Sources were T cells, B-cell-depleted T cells, or PBMCs; the material itself was cDNA or gDNA.

Authors' analysis steps: How many nucleated cells were present was estimated from reference gene primer amplification. The method was immunoSEQ multiplex PCR; TCRdb's version includes in-frame clones alone and lacks a portion of them. The V and J calls and the clone size are those of that table, but D and trimming were determined from the DNA. Here the sample spans 300,000 to 400,000 clones, about 87% being singletons. This clonotype was sampled from a man younger than 40 with COVID-19, enrolled during active disease. Sequencing was carried out using peripheral blood.

The CDR3 coding sequence is TGTGCCAGCAGCTACAGCCCAACCGGGACAGGTGAAAAACTGTTTTTT. This encodes CASSYSPTGTGEKLFF. This rearrangement joins TRBV7-2 to TRBJ1-4; 8 nucleotides match TRBD1. V dropped 4 bases and J dropped 7; count of bases not matched to a gene: 11. This CDR3 is built from 16 residues. The germline gives CDR1 SGHTA, CDR2 FQGNSA.